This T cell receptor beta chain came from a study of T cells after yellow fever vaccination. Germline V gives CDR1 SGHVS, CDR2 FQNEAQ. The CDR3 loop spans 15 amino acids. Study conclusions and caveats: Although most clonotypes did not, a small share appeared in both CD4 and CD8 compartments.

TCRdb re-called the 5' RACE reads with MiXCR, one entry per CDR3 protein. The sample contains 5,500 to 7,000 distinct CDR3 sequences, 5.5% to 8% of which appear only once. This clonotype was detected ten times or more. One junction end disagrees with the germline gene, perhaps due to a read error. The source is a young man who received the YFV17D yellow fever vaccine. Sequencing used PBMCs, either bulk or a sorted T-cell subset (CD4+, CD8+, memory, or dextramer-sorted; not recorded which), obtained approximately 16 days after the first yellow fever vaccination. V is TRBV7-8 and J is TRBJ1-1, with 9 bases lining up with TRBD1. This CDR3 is CASSLRSRDRVAGLF. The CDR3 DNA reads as TGTGCCAGCAGCTTACGATCACGGGACAGGGTGGCGGGTTTGTTT.